This passage covers 2 T cell receptor beta chains from one sample sequenced in a study of cytomegalovirus exposure and HLA in healthy donors. Assay: immunoSEQ multiplex PCR; the TCRdb copy retains only in-frame clones and omits some. The sample yields about 360,000 clones, roughly 85% seen once. Sequencing input: PBMCs. These receptors were taken from a woman aged 18-29 years in good health and CMV-seronegative.

The genes are TRBV6-6 and TRBJ2-7; D not resolved. This CDR3 is 14 amino acids long. V was cut by 4 bases and J by 2 bases, with 12 bases left in between. Germline V gives CDR1 MNHNY, CDR2 SVGAGI (reference sequence). This chain's CDR3 is CASSSASFPYEQYF. The CDR3 DNA reads TGTGCCAGCAGTTCCGCAAGCTTCCCCTACGAGCAGTACTTC.

The chain uses TRBV9 and TRBJ1-5, with D unresolved. The CDR3 spans 15 residues. Germline V gives CDR1 SGDLS, CDR2 YYNGEE. Trimming took 3 bases from V and 5 from J, leaving 15 bases between them. This CDR3 is CASSEREGDYQPQHF. CDR3 sequence (DNA): TGTGCCAGCAGCGAGAGGGAGGGTGATTATCAGCCCCAGCATTTT.